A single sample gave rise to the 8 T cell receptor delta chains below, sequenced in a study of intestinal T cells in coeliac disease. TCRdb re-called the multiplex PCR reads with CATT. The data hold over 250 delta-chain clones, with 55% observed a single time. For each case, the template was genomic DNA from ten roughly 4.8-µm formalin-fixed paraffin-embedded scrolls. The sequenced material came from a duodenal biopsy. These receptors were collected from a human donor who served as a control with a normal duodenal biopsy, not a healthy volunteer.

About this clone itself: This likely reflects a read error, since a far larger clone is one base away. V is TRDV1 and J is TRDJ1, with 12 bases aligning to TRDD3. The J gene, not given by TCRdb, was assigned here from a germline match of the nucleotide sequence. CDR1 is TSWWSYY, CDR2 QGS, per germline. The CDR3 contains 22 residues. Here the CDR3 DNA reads TGTGCTCCTGGGGAATCTAATATTGTCTGGGGGATACGCCGCCCTTACACCGATAAACTCATCTTT. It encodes CAPGESNIVWGIRRPYTDKLIF.

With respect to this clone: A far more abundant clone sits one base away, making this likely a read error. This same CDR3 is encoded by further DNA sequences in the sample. The CDR3, as DNA: TGTGCTCTTGGGGAAGTCTTCGGGTACTGGGGGTTAGGAGCCAATACCGATAAACTCATCTTT. Its protein is CALGEVFGYWGLGANTDKLIF. V and J are TRDV1 and TRDJ1; the match to TRDD3 covers 8 bases. Because TCRdb records no J gene, it was assigned here through a match of the DNA to germline. With 2 bases clipped from V and 2 bases from J, the junction kept 22 bases outside the gene matches. Germline lookup yields CDR1 TSWWSYY and CDR2 QGS. The CDR3 runs to 21 residues.

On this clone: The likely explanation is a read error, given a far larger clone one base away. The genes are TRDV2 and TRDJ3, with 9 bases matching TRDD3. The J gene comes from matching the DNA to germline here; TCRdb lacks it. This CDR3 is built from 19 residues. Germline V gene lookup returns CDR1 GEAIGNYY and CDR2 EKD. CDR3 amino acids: CACYWGTGRSSWDARQMFF. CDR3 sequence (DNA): TGTGCCTGTTACTGGGGGACCGGTAGAAGCTCCTGGGACGCCCGACAGATGTTTTTC.

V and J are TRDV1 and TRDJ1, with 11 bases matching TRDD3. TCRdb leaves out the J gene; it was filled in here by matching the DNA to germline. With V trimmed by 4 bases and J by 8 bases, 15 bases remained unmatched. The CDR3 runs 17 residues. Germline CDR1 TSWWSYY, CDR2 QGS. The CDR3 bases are TGTGCTCTTGGGGGACTCCTGTACTGGGGGATAATCCCCAAACTCATCTTT. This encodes CALGGLLYWGIIPKLIF.

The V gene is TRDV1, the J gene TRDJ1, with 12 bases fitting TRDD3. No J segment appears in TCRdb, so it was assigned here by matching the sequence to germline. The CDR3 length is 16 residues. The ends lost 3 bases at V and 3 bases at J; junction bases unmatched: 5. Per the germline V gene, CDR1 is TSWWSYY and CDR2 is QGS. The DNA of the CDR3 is TGTGCTCTTGGGGACTACTGGGGGATACAACCCGATAAACTCATCTTT. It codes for CALGDYWGIQPDKLIF.

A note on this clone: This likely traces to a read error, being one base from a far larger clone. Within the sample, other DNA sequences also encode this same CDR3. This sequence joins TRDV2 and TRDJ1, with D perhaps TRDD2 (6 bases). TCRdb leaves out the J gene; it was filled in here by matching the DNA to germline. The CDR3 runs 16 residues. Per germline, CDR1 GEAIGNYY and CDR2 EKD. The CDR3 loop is CACDTLRPSPVYKLIF. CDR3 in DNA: TGTGCCTGCGACACCTTACGGCCTTCCCCCGTGTATAAACTCATCTTT.

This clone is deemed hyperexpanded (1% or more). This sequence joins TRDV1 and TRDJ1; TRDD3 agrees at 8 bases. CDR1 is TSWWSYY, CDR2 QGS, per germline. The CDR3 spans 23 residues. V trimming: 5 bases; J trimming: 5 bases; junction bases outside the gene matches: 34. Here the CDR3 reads CALGTSFRPSPKYWGVTGDKLIF. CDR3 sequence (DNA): TGTGCTCTTGGGACATCTTTTCGGCCTTCCCCAAAGTACTGGGGGGTCACTGGGGATAAACTCATCTTT.

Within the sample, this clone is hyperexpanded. CDR3: CASYSPDVTDKLIF. The CDR3, as DNA: TGTGCCTCCTACAGCCCTGATGTCACCGATAAACTCATCTTT. The chain joins TRDV2 to TRDJ1, with D possibly TRDD2 on 5 matching bases. The germline CDR1 and CDR2 sequences are GEAIGNYY and EKD. V was cut by 8 bases and J by 1 base, with 16 bases left in between. The CDR3 is made up of 14 amino acids.